This T cell receptor beta chain originates from a study of early T cells in non-severe SARS-CoV-2 infection. Background on the study: Unsorted whole-blood RNA was sequenced in bulk, leaving chains unpaired. Whole-study results and caveats: Private and CD4 specificities were missed by VDJdb matching, which favored anti-spike CD8 responses.

Each cDNA molecule carried a unique molecular identifier. Via MiXCR, TCRdb re-called the 5' RACE reads, giving one row per CDR3 protein. The sample holds 30,000 to 40,000 distinct CDR3 sequences, 9% seen once. There are many counts of this clonotype. Its antigen is still unknown. The specimen sequenced was whole blood. This TCR was recovered from an adult who was a healthcare worker with PCR-confirmed SARS-CoV-2 infection or an uninfected control (not recorded which).

CDR3 amino acids: CASNPIRGGEQFF. The CDR3 nucleotides read TGTGCCAGCAACCCTATCCGGGGCGGTGAGCAGTTCTTC. The V call is TRBV2, the J call TRBJ2-1, with D perhaps matching TRBD1 or TRBD2 (5 bases each). There are 13 residues in the CDR3. The V and J ends lost 7 bases and 9 bases respectively, with 16 bases between them. Per the germline V gene, CDR1 is SNHLY and CDR2 is FYNNEI.